This T cell receptor beta chain was recorded in a study of radiotherapy plus CTLA-4 blockade in lung cancer. The CDR3 spans 12 residues. CDR1 is MNHNY and CDR2 is SVGAGI in the germline V gene (reference sequence). V was clipped by 5 bases and J by 10 bases; unmatched bases: 3. General study findings and limits: Interferon-beta and early blood T cell clone dynamics reportedly predicted response best. Researchers report tumor-derived TCR clones expanding in blood after radiotherapy plus ipilimumab.

Note on this clone: Its antigen remains unknown.

The table came from immunoSEQ multiplex PCR; TCRdb's copy has only in-frame clones and leaves some out. In the table there are over 60,000 clones, around nine tenths of which are singletons. V and J are TRBV6-6 and TRBJ2-1; 9 bases match TRBD1. This specimen consisted of peripheral blood, obtained from a patient treated with radiotherapy plus ipilimumab. The receptor was isolated from a human donor with non-small cell lung cancer that progressed on radiotherapy plus ipilimumab. The CDR3 here is CASSRTGVEQFF. The CDR3, as DNA: TGTGCCAGCAGTAGGACAGGGGTCGAGCAGTTCTTC.